The present entry profiles one TCR beta chain with its context. The data originate from a study of shared clonotypes between healthy human individuals. Study at large: Donor ages ranged 18 to 49 years: a couple of women, a few men.

The protocol was immunoSEQ multiplex PCR, while the TCRdb copy is restricted to in-frame clones and leaves out a portion. Of about 2.1 million clones in the sample, more than 85% were seen once. Naive CD8 cells were CD45RO-negative, positively selected for CCR7, excluding terminally differentiated effector memory CD45RA+ cells. CDR3 size: 15 residues. Per germline, CDR1 SNHLY and CDR2 FYNNEI. J was trimmed by 0 bases and V by 6 bases; bases with no gene match: 5. The chain has TRBV2 and TRBJ1-2; 9 bases are a match to TRBD1. The sequence was obtained from a young man in good health. Some clones in this sample may be carry-over from other donors' samples. The sequenced material came from naive CD8+ T cells from PBMCs. CDR3 in DNA: TGTGCCAGCAGAGGGGACAGGGTTTCTAACTATGGCTACACCTTC. This codes for CASRGDRVSNYGYTF. Full variable domain (rest looked up from reference TRBV2 and TRBJ1-2): EPEVTQTPSHQVTQMGQEVILRCVPISNHLYFYWYRQILGQKVEFLVSFYNNEISEKSEIFDDQFSVERPDGSNFTLKIRSTKLEDSAMYFCASRGDRVSNYGYTFGSGTRLTVV.